This is a list of T cell receptor beta chains from one sample in a study of blood T cell repertoires in COVID-19. Measured with immunoSEQ multiplex PCR; TCRdb has only the in-frame clones, and not every one. The sample records some 310,000 clones, around 86% being singletons. The sample taken for sequencing was peripheral blood. These receptors originate from a man aged 50 or older with active or convalescent COVID-19. Both conserved end residues are part of each CDR3. D genes are given only for firm matches. Some rows have no size entry. The others give once, few or many, or a class for an expanded clone.

>TRBV11-2|TRBD1|TRBJ2-7|-
TGTGCCAGCAGCTTAGGTTACAGGGGGTACGAGCAGTACTTC
CASSLGYRGYEQYF
>TRBV11-3|TRBD2|TRBJ2-5|-
TGTGCCAGCAGCTACCCCCGGGGGGGGAAGACCCAGTACTTC
CASSYPRGGKTQYF
>TRBV5-4|TRBD1|TRBJ1-3|few
TGTGCCAGCAGCCGGGGAGGGGACAGGGGAGCTGGAAACACCATATATTTT
CASSRGGDRGAGNTIYF
>TRBV11-3|TRBD1|TRBJ2-1|-
TGTGCCAGCAGCCAGGGACAGGAGGACGGTGAGCAGTTCTTC
CASSQGQEDGEQFF
>TRBV7-9|-|TRBJ2-7|-
TGTGCCAGCAGCTCCTCTTTGCCCGGGCAGTACTTC
CASSSSLPGQYF
>TRBV7-6|TRBD1|TRBJ1-5|-
TGTGCCAGCAGCTTATATAGCCCCTCGACAGGGAGCAATCAGCCCCAGCATTTT
CASSLYSPSTGSNQPQHF
>TRBV29-1|TRBD1|TRBJ2-7|many
TGCAGCGTTGCCGGTAGAAACAGGGGGCTAGTCGAGCAGTACTTC
CSVAGRNRGLVEQYF
>TRBV5-1|-|TRBJ1-6|-
TGCGCCAGCAGGCCTGGACACCAAAATTCACCCCTCCACTTT
CASRPGHQNSPLHF
>TRBV20-1|-|TRBJ2-7|-
TGCAGTGCTAGAGGCGGCGAGCAGTACTTC
CSARGGEQYF
>TRBV24-1|-|TRBJ2-7|-
TGTGCCACCAGTGACCCCAACAAGTACGAGCAGTACTTC
CATSDPNKYEQYF
>TRBV25-1|-|TRBJ1-5|-
TGTGCCAGCAGTGAAAACAGGGACGGTCAGCCCCAGCATTTT
CASSENRDGQPQHF
>TRBV5-1|-|TRBJ2-2|-
TGCGCCAGCAGCTCCAGCGTCCCCGGGGAGCTGTTTTTT
CASSSSVPGELFF
>TRBV4-3|TRBD1|TRBJ2-1|-
TGCGCCAGCAGCCTCAGGACAGGGGGATCCAATGAGCAGTTCTTC
CASSLRTGGSNEQFF
>TRBV11-2|-|TRBJ2-5|few
TGTGCCAGCAGCTCCCGGGGACTCCAAGAGACCCAGTACTTC
CASSSRGLQETQYF
>TRBV10-3|-|TRBJ1-5|once
TGTGCCATCAGTGCGTACAATCAGCCCCAGCATTTT
CAISAYNQPQHF
>TRBV7-2|-|TRBJ1-1|-
TGTGCCAGCAGTTGGGCTGGGACTCAGAACACTGAAGCTTTCTTT
CASSWAGTQNTEAFF
>TRBV29-1|-|TRBJ1-4|-
TGCAGCGTTGAAGTCGGGTATGGTGAAAAACTGTTTTTT
CSVEVGYGEKLFF
>TRBV6-5|-|TRBJ1-1|-
TGTGCCAGCAGTCCCGAGCAGAACACTGAAGCTTTCTTT
CASSPEQNTEAFF
>TRBV4-3|-|TRBJ1-6|once
TGCGCCAGCAGCCAAGATCGGGCAGCGGACAGAAATTCACCCCTCCACTTT
CASSQDRAADRNSPLHF
>TRBV11-2|-|TRBJ2-3|-
TGTGCCAGCAGCTTAGGGGCGGGAAGCACAGATACGCAGTATTTT
CASSLGAGSTDTQYF
>TRBV7-3|TRBD1|TRBJ2-3|-
TGTGCCAGCAGCGAACAGGGGGCAGATACGCAGTATTTT
CASSEQGADTQYF
>TRBV7-2|-|TRBJ1-4|-
TGTGCCAGCAGCTCGCAGGACAGCGAAAAACTGTTTTTT
CASSSQDSEKLFF
>TRBV29-1|-|TRBJ2-7|-
TGCAGCGTTGCAGGTACAGGTTCTCTTACCTACGAGCAGTACTTC
CSVAGTGSLTYEQYF
>TRBV28|TRBD1|TRBJ1-5|-
TGTGCCAGCAAAAAACAGGGGGCGGGAAATCAGCCCCAGCATTTT
CASKKQGAGNQPQHF
>TRBV11-2|TRBD1|TRBJ1-5|-
TGTGCCAGCAGCTTAGAGCGGACAGGAGTCTCTGCCCAGCCCCAGCATTTT
CASSLERTGVSAQPQHF
>TRBV7-2|TRBD1|TRBJ2-7|-
TGTGCCAGCAGCTTAGTAGGGGTACAGGGGTACGAGCAGTACTTC
CASSLVGVQGYEQYF
>TRBV19|TRBD1|TRBJ1-5|-
TGTGCCAGTAGTATAAGGACAGGGGGGCAGCCCCAGCATTTT
CASSIRTGGQPQHF
>TRBV25-1|-|TRBJ1-1|-
TGTGCCAGCAGTGGCCCCGGGGGGAACACTGAAGCTTTCTTT
CASSGPGGNTEAFF
>TRBV18|TRBD2|TRBJ2-3|-
TGTGCCAGCACCAAGGGACTAGCGAGCACAGATACGCAGTATTTT
CASTKGLASTDTQYF
>TRBV14|-|TRBJ2-2|-
TGTGCCAGCAGCCAAACAGCGGGCACCGGGGAGCTGTTTTTT
CASSQTAGTGELFF
>TRBV28|-|TRBJ2-5|-
TGTGCCAGCAGTTCTGGGGGCGCGAGGGAGACCCAGTACTTC
CASSSGGARETQYF
>TRBV14|TRBD1|TRBJ1-2|-
TGTGCCAGCAGCCAAGTCCCAGGACAGGGGGGGAGCTATGGCTACACCTTC
CASSQVPGQGGSYGYTF
>TRBV28|-|TRBJ2-5|-
TGTGCCAGCAGTTTATTCCTAGTTCAAGAGACCCAGTACTTC
CASSLFLVQETQYF
>TRBV28|-|TRBJ1-4|-
TGTGCCAGCAGTTTAACGGGTCAGGGTTGGAGTGAAAAACTGTTTTTT
CASSLTGQGWSEKLFF
>TRBV19|TRBD1|TRBJ1-2|-
TGTGCCAGTAGTCCGTATGATCCCAGGACAGGTCATGGCTACACCTTC
CASSPYDPRTGHGYTF
>TRBV28|TRBD1|TRBJ1-2|-
TGTGCCAGCAGCCTCGGGCAGGGGGTAAACTATGGCTACACCTTC
CASSLGQGVNYGYTF
>TRBV3-1/TRBV3-2|-|TRBJ2-7|few
TGTGCCAGTAGAGCGGAGTCCTACGAGCAGTACTTC
CASRAESYEQYF
>TRBV28|TRBD1|TRBJ1-2|-
TGTGCCAGCAGTCCGGGGGACAGTACTAACTATGGCTACACCTTC
CASSPGDSTNYGYTF
>TRBV12-5|-|TRBJ2-3|-
TGTGCTAGTGCCTTAACAGATACGCAGTATTTT
CASALTDTQYF
>TRBV28|-|TRBJ1-1|-
TGTGCCAGCAGTTTGTATCGCACTGAAGCTTTCTTT
CASSLYRTEAFF
>TRBV5-6|-|TRBJ1-5|once
TGTGCCAGCAGCATAACCGGGAGGAGCAATCAGCCCCAGCATTTT
CASSITGRSNQPQHF
>TRBV6-5|TRBD2|TRBJ2-1|-
TGTGCCAGTCACGAAAGGGGGCTAGCGGGAAATGAGCAGTTCTTC
CASHERGLAGNEQFF
>TRBV7-9|TRBD1|TRBJ1-4|-
TGTGCCAGCAGCTTAGGAAAGGGGGCGAGTAATGAAAAACTGTTTTTT
CASSLGKGASNEKLFF
>TRBV19|TRBD1|TRBJ1-5|-
TGTGCCAGTAGTATAGGATTCAGTGCGGGACAGGGCAATCAGCCCCAGCATTTT
CASSIGFSAGQGNQPQHF
>TRBV21-1|-|TRBJ2-7|-
TGTGCCAGCAGCAAACCCCGGGACAGGGGTTTCTACGAGCAGTACTTC
CASSKPRDRGFYEQYF
>TRBV7-2|-|TRBJ1-2|-
TGTGCCAGCAGCCCGGACTCTAGTTCGAACTATGGCTACACCTTC
CASSPDSSSNYGYTF
>TRBV5-1|TRBD1|TRBJ1-4|-
TGCGCCAGCAGCTTGGGACAGGGAGGTGAAAAACTGTTTTTT
CASSLGQGGEKLFF
>TRBV9|TRBD1|TRBJ1-5|-
TGTGCCAGCAGTCCAGGGGGCATGAGCAATCAGCCCCAGCATTTT
CASSPGGMSNQPQHF
>TRBV7-2|-|TRBJ1-3|-
TGTGCCAGCAGCTTACAGGGGACAACTGGAAACACCATATATTTT
CASSLQGTTGNTIYF
>TRBV10-1|-|TRBJ2-7|-
TGCGCCAGCAGTGGGCCGCCCTCCTACGAGCAGTACTTC
CASSGPPSYEQYF
>TRBV27|TRBD2|TRBJ2-1|once
TGTGCCAGCAGTCCGCGGACTAGCGGGAGGGGGGGTGAGCAGTTCTTC
CASSPRTSGRGGEQFF
>TRBV11-3|-|TRBJ2-1|-
TGTGCCAGCAGCTCTCGACGGACAGCTTACAATGAGCAGTTCTTC
CASSSRRTAYNEQFF
>TRBV4-3|-|TRBJ2-3|-
TGCGCCAGCAGCCTAGCTCGGGGAAATACGCAGTATTTT
CASSLARGNTQYF
>TRBV6-6|TRBD2|TRBJ2-6|-
TGTGCCAGCAGCCCCCCGACCGGGAGGCGAGTTCCCTTCTCTGGGGCCAACGTCCTGACTTTC
CASSPPTGRRVPFSGANVLTF
>TRBV28|TRBD1|TRBJ1-5|-
TGTGCCAGCGGGACCCAGGGGGCCCAACAGCCCCAGCATTTT
CASGTQGAQQPQHF
>TRBV18|-|TRBJ2-1|once
TGTGCCAGCTCACCGAACGGGGTCGGCAATGAGCAGTTCTTC
CASSPNGVGNEQFF
>TRBV19|-|TRBJ1-2|-
TGTGCCAGTAGTATAGGCGGTGATTTCAGGGCGGGAGCTAACTATGGCTACACCTTC
CASSIGGDFRAGANYGYTF
>TRBV15|TRBD2|TRBJ2-1|-
TGTGCCACCAGCAGAGATCGGGGGGGTTACAATGAGCAGTTCTTC
CATSRDRGGYNEQFF
>TRBV9|-|TRBJ2-3|-
TGTGCCAGCAGCCCCTCCCCGGATACGCAGTATTTT
CASSPSPDTQYF